A selection of T cell receptor beta chains follows, all from one sample in a study of cytomegalovirus exposure and HLA in healthy donors. The table came from immunoSEQ multiplex PCR; TCRdb's copy has only in-frame clones and leaves some out. This table has some 310,000 clones, 88% appearing once. Sequenced sample: PBMCs. Receptors originate from a man aged 30 to 39 in good health and CMV-seronegative. CDR3s include the opening cysteine and the closing phenylalanine or tryptophan. A D gene is named only where the DNA matches it firmly. Clone sizes are given selectively: once, few, many, or a class where the clone is expanded.

size: NA; D: NA; V: TRBV5-3; J: TRBJ2-6; DNA: TGTGCCAGAAGCTTGATCGACAGTTCAGACTCTGGGGCCAACGTCCTGACTTTC; CDR3: CARSLIDSSDSGANVLTF
size: NA; D: TRBD2; V: TRBV7-9; J: TRBJ2-7; DNA: TGTGCCAGCAGCTTAGCTCTAGCGGGGGCCGAGCAGTACTTC; CDR3: CASSLALAGAEQYF
size: NA; D: NA; V: TRBV7-9; J: TRBJ1-1; DNA: TGTGCCAGCAGCTTTATGGTCCTGGGGGGTACTGAAGCTTTCTTT; CDR3: CASSFMVLGGTEAFF
size: NA; D: TRBD2; V: TRBV15; J: TRBJ2-5; DNA: TGTGCCACCAGCAGAGATCCGGGGGGGCAAACCCAAGAGACCCAGTACTTC; CDR3: CATSRDPGGQTQETQYF
size: NA; D: TRBD2; V: TRBV19; J: TRBJ2-5; DNA: TGTGCCAGTAAGTTGCAAGCGGGGGGCCTCCAAGAGACCCAGTACTTC; CDR3: CASKLQAGGLQETQYF
size: NA; D: TRBD2; V: TRBV5-1; J: TRBJ2-5; DNA: TGCGCCAGCAGCTTGGGCGGGGGGGCAGAAGAGACCCAGTACTTC; CDR3: CASSLGGGAEETQYF
size: NA; D: TRBD1; V: TRBV6-1; J: TRBJ1-2; DNA: TGTGCCACCTCCTGGGACAGCGCCGTAAATGGCTACACCTTC; CDR3: CATSWDSAVNGYTF
size: NA; D: NA; V: TRBV7-2; J: TRBJ2-5; DNA: TGTGCCAGCAGCTTAGGTCACAGGGAAGAGACCCAGTACTTC; CDR3: CASSLGHREETQYF
size: NA; D: NA; V: TRBV19; J: TRBJ2-7; DNA: TGTGCCAGTAGTATTGTCGCAGGGTTGGGAAGCCACGAGCAGTACTTC; CDR3: CASSIVAGLGSHEQYF
size: NA; D: TRBD1; V: TRBV7-2; J: TRBJ2-7; DNA: TGTGCCAGCAGCTTAACGGCAGGGGGATACGAGCAGTACTTC; CDR3: CASSLTAGGYEQYF
size: NA; D: NA; V: TRBV12-5; J: TRBJ1-1; DNA: TGTGCTAGTGGTTTGCCCTACCTATCTGAAGCTTTCTTT; CDR3: CASGLPYLSEAFF
size: NA; D: NA; V: TRBV19; J: TRBJ1-2; DNA: TGTGCCAGTAGTAGGGCAGAGAACTATGGCTACACCTTC; CDR3: CASSRAENYGYTF
size: NA; D: NA; V: TRBV5-6; J: TRBJ2-7; DNA: TGTGCCAGCAGCCCCCTGAAGGTCCCGGGGTTGAGGTACGAGCAGTACTTC; CDR3: CASSPLKVPGLRYEQYF
size: NA; D: TRBD1; V: TRBV5-6; J: TRBJ2-5; DNA: TGTGCCAGCAGCCCTAGATGGACAGGAAAAGAGACCCAGTACTTC; CDR3: CASSPRWTGKETQYF
size: NA; D: TRBD1; V: TRBV30; J: TRBJ2-5; DNA: TGTGCCTGGACCTTCACAGGGGGCGATTTTGAGACCCAGTACTTC; CDR3: CAWTFTGGDFETQYF
size: NA; D: NA; V: TRBV6-5; J: TRBJ2-2; DNA: TGTGCCAGCAGTTACGCCAGGAACACCGGGGAGCTGTTTTTT; CDR3: CASSYARNTGELFF
size: NA; D: NA; V: TRBV6-4; J: TRBJ1-6; DNA: TGTGCCAGGATCCCCTTACAAAATTCACCCCTCCACTTT; CDR3: CARIPLQNSPLHF
size: NA; D: NA; V: TRBV7-9; J: TRBJ1-2; DNA: TGTGCCAGCAGCCACTCGGTGAATGGCTACACCTTC; CDR3: CASSHSVNGYTF
size: NA; D: TRBD2; V: TRBV6-5; J: TRBJ2-3; DNA: TGTGCCAGCATGCGGGGGGCGGGGGGCCCAGATACGCAGTATTTT; CDR3: CASMRGAGGPDTQYF
size: once; D: NA; V: TRBV15; J: TRBJ1-5; DNA: TGTGCCACCAGCAGAGGTGTTTTACAGCCCCAGCATTTT; CDR3: CATSRGVLQPQHF
size: NA; D: TRBD1; V: TRBV7-9; J: TRBJ1-1; DNA: TGTGCCAGCAGCTCAACCAGGGGGCTGAGCACTGAAGCTTTCTTT; CDR3: CASSSTRGLSTEAFF
size: NA; D: TRBD1; V: TRBV6-5; J: TRBJ2-2; DNA: TGTGCCAGCAGTTCTACAGGGGTAATAGGGACCGGGGAGCTGTTTTTT; CDR3: CASSSTGVIGTGELFF
size: NA; D: NA; V: TRBV6-1; J: TRBJ2-1; DNA: TGTGCCAGCACCGAAGGGACAAGACAATATGAGCAGTTCTTC; CDR3: CASTEGTRQYEQFF
size: NA; D: TRBD1; V: TRBV18; J: TRBJ1-2; DNA: TGTGCCAGCTCGCACGACAGGGGACGGGCCGGCTACACCTTC; CDR3: CASSHDRGRAGYTF
size: once; D: NA; V: TRBV6-5; J: TRBJ1-4; DNA: TGTGCCAGCAGTTACTCCGGGAAAAATGAAAAACTGTTTTTT; CDR3: CASSYSGKNEKLFF
size: once; D: NA; V: TRBV7-9; J: TRBJ1-4; DNA: TGTGCCAGCAGCCTCGACAGAGGAACTAATGAAAAACTGTTTTTT; CDR3: CASSLDRGTNEKLFF
size: NA; D: TRBD2; V: TRBV5-4; J: TRBJ2-1; DNA: TGTGCCAGCAGCCCGGGAGGGAATGAGCAGTTCTTC; CDR3: CASSPGGNEQFF
size: NA; D: TRBD1; V: TRBV2; J: TRBJ1-1; DNA: TGTGCCAGCAGTGAAACTACAGGGGGCACTGAAGCTTTCTTT; CDR3: CASSETTGGTEAFF
size: NA; D: NA; V: TRBV9; J: TRBJ2-7; DNA: TGTGCCAGCAGCGTAGCTCGCGGTTTTCCCTACGAGCAGTACTTC; CDR3: CASSVARGFPYEQYF
size: NA; D: NA; V: TRBV5-4; J: TRBJ2-7; DNA: TGTGCCAGCAGCAGTCTAGCTTCCTACGAGCAGTACTTC; CDR3: CASSSLASYEQYF
size: NA; D: TRBD2; V: TRBV6-6; J: TRBJ2-1; DNA: TGTGCCAGCGGGGGAGTGGGACTAGCGGGGAATGAGCAGTTCTTC; CDR3: CASGGVGLAGNEQFF
size: few; D: NA; V: TRBV10-1; J: TRBJ2-7; DNA: TGCGCCAGCACGGAGGGGCCCCCCTACGAGCAGTACTTC; CDR3: CASTEGPPYEQYF
size: NA; D: NA; V: TRBV7-6; J: TRBJ2-1; DNA: TGTGCCAGCTCCAGCTCCGCGGGGTTTGGGTACTACAATGAGCAGTTCTTC; CDR3: CASSSSAGFGYYNEQFF
size: NA; D: NA; V: TRBV5-5; J: TRBJ1-4; DNA: TGTGCCAGCAGCTCAGGGATCGGCGAAAAACTGTTTTTT; CDR3: CASSSGIGEKLFF
size: NA; D: NA; V: TRBV5-4; J: TRBJ2-1; DNA: TGTGCCAGCAGCCGATTACAGGGAAGTGACTACAATGAGCAGTTCTTC; CDR3: CASSRLQGSDYNEQFF
size: NA; D: TRBD2; V: TRBV7-9; J: TRBJ2-3; DNA: TGTGCCAGCAGCTTAGCGCCGGGAGGAGGAGTAAGCACAGATACGCAGTATTTT; CDR3: CASSLAPGGGVSTDTQYF
size: NA; D: NA; V: TRBV5-1; J: TRBJ2-7; DNA: TGCGCCAGCAGCCAGGACAGCCGCTCCTACGAGCAGTACTTC; CDR3: CASSQDSRSYEQYF
size: few; D: NA; V: TRBV6-1; J: TRBJ1-5; DNA: TGTGCCAGCAGTGTGTTGTTAGATCAGCCCCAGCATTTT; CDR3: CASSVLLDQPQHF
size: NA; D: NA; V: TRBV19; J: TRBJ1-4; DNA: TGTGCCAGTAGCAATCACCGGGGGGCCGGTAATGAAAAACTGTTTTTT; CDR3: CASSNHRGAGNEKLFF
size: NA; D: NA; V: TRBV18; J: TRBJ1-4; DNA: TGTGCCAGCTCACCTAATTCTAGGGGAACTAATGAAAAACTGTTTTTT; CDR3: CASSPNSRGTNEKLFF
size: once; D: NA; V: TRBV2; J: TRBJ2-5; DNA: TGTGCCAGCAGTGAGGTCAGGGTAGGAGAGACCCAGTACTTC; CDR3: CASSEVRVGETQYF
size: NA; D: TRBD1; V: TRBV5-4; J: TRBJ1-6; DNA: TGTGCCAGCAGCTTGAGATCCGGGACAGTCTATAATTCACCCCTCCACTTT; CDR3: CASSLRSGTVYNSPLHF
size: NA; D: NA; V: TRBV19; J: TRBJ1-2; DNA: TGTGCCAGTAGTATAGGCAGTGACTATGGCTACACCTTC; CDR3: CASSIGSDYGYTF
size: NA; D: TRBD2; V: TRBV4-2; J: TRBJ2-2; DNA: TGTGCCAGCAGCCACGGAATAGGTAGCGGGGGGTCGAACACCGGGGAGCTGTTTTTT; CDR3: CASSHGIGSGGSNTGELFF
size: NA; D: NA; V: TRBV11-2; J: TRBJ2-1; DNA: TGTGCCAGCAGCTTAGGGGCAGGGGATCCGCGTCCGCAGAATGAGCAGTTCTTC; CDR3: CASSLGAGDPRPQNEQFF
size: NA; D: NA; V: TRBV5-1; J: TRBJ2-1; DNA: TGCGCCAGCAGCTTGGTGCGGACAGCTTCCTACAATGAGCAGTTCTTC; CDR3: CASSLVRTASYNEQFF
size: once; D: NA; V: TRBV7-6; J: TRBJ2-5; DNA: TGTGCCAGCAGCTTAGGGTTAGGCCCCGAGGGTCGGGAGACCCAGTACTTC; CDR3: CASSLGLGPEGRETQYF
size: NA; D: TRBD2; V: TRBV5-6; J: TRBJ2-5; DNA: TGTGCCAGCAGCACCGGGCGGGGGGCGACCCAGTACTTC; CDR3: CASSTGRGATQYF
size: once; D: NA; V: TRBV27; J: TRBJ1-1; DNA: TGTGCCAGCAGGACCGCCCGGCGGCCCACTGAAGCTTTCTTT; CDR3: CASRTARRPTEAFF
size: NA; D: NA; V: TRBV27; J: TRBJ2-1; DNA: TGTGCCAGCAGTTTTAGGCTAGTGGGTTCCAATGAGCAGTTCTTC; CDR3: CASSFRLVGSNEQFF
size: NA; D: TRBD1; V: TRBV4-1; J: TRBJ2-1; DNA: TGCGCCAGCAGCCCGTTTGACAGGGGAGTTAATGAGCAGTTCTTC; CDR3: CASSPFDRGVNEQFF
size: NA; D: TRBD1; V: TRBV4-1; J: TRBJ1-1; DNA: TGCGCCAGCAGCCAAGGGACAGGGGTTGCTGAAGCTTTCTTT; CDR3: CASSQGTGVAEAFF
size: NA; D: NA; V: TRBV18; J: TRBJ2-7; DNA: TGTGCCAGCTCAGCATCGACGAGCAGGGGAAGTTACGAGCAGTACTTC; CDR3: CASSASTSRGSYEQYF
size: NA; D: TRBD1; V: TRBV4-3; J: TRBJ1-1; DNA: TGCGCCAGCAGCTCCCGCTCCACAGGGGCCACTGAAGCTTTCTTT; CDR3: CASSSRSTGATEAFF
size: NA; D: NA; V: TRBV5-4; J: TRBJ1-6; DNA: TGTGCCAGCAGCTTGATGTCCCGGGTGAATTCACCCCTCCACTTT; CDR3: CASSLMSRVNSPLHF
size: NA; D: NA; V: TRBV19; J: TRBJ1-5; DNA: TGTGCCAGTAGTACCCGAGGGCAGCCCCAGCATTTT; CDR3: CASSTRGQPQHF
size: NA; D: NA; V: TRBV2; J: TRBJ2-5; DNA: TGTGCCAGCAGTGGATCGGTGTCGGAGACCCAGTACTTC; CDR3: CASSGSVSETQYF